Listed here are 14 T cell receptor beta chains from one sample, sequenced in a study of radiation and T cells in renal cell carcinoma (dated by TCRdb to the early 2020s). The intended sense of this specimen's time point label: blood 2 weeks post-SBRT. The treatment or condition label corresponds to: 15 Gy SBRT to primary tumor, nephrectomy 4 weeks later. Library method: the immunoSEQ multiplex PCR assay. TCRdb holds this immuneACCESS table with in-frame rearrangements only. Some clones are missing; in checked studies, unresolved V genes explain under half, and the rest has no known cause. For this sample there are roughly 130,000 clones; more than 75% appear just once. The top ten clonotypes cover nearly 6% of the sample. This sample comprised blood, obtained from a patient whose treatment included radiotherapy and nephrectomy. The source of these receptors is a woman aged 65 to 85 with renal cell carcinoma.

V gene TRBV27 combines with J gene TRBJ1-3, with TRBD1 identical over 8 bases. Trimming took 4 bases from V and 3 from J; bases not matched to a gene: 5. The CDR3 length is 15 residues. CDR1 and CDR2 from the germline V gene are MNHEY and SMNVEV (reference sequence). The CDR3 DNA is TGTGCCAGCAGTTCCGACAGGGGAAATGGAAACACCATATATTTT. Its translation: CASSSDRGNGNTIYF.

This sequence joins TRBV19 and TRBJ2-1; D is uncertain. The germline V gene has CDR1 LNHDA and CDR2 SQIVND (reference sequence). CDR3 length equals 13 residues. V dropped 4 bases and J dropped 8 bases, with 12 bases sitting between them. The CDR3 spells CASSRRNRDEQFF. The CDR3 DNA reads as TGTGCCAGTAGTAGGCGTAACCGCGATGAGCAGTTCTTC. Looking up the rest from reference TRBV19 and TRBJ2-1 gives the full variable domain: DGGITQSPKYLFRKEGQNVTLSCEQNLNHDAMYWYRQDPGQGLRLIYYSQIVNDFQKGDIAEGYSVSREKKESFPLTVTSAQKNPTAFYLCASSRRNRDEQFFGPGTRLTVL.

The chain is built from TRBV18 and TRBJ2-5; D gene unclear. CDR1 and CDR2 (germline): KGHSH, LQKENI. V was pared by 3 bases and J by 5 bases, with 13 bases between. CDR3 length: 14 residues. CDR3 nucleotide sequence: TGTGCCAGCTCACCCGGACCCATCCGGGAGACCCAGTACTTC. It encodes CASSPGPIRETQYF.

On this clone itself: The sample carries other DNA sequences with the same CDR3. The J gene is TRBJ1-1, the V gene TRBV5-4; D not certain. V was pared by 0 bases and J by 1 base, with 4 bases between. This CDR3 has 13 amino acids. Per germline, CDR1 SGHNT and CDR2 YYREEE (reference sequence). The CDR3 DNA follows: TGTGCCAGCAGCTTGGGGGGGAACACTGAAGCTTTCTTT. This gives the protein CASSLGGNTEAFF.

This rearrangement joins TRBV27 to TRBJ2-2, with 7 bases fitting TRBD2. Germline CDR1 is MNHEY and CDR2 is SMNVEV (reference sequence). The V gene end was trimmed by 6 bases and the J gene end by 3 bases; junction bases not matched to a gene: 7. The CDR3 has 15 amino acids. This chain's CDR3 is CASSQAGRDTGELFF. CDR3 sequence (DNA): TGTGCCAGCAGCCAGGCGGGGAGGGACACCGGGGAGCTGTTTTTT.

DNA for the CDR3: TGTGCCAGCAGCCCAAGGGGAGGCGGGACAAGCTACACAGATACGCAGTATTTT. This sequence encodes CASSPRGGGTSYTDTQYF. The rearrangement links TRBV14 to TRBJ2-3; D is tentatively TRBD1 or TRBD2 (6 bases each). The CDR3 totals 18 residues. Germline loops: CDR1 SGHDN, CDR2 FVKESK. V lost 4 bases, J lost 2 bases, and 22 bases lay in between.

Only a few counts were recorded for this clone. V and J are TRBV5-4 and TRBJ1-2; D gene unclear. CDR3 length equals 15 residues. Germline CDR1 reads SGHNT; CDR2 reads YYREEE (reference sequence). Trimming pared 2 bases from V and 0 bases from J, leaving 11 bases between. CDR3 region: CASSLPGVANYGYTF. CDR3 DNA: TGTGCCAGCAGCTTACCAGGAGTAGCTAACTATGGCTACACCTTC.

Written as DNA, the CDR3 is TGTGCCAGCAGCTTGGTGGGGGGTAACGATCAGCCCCAGCATTTT. It yields the protein CASSLVGGNDQPQHF. The chain joins TRBV5-6 to TRBJ1-5, with a tentative D call TRBD1 (5 bases). The CDR3 extends over 15 amino acids. Per the germline V gene, CDR1 is SGHDT and CDR2 is YYEEEE. V was clipped by 0 bases and J by 5 bases, with 12 bases between them.

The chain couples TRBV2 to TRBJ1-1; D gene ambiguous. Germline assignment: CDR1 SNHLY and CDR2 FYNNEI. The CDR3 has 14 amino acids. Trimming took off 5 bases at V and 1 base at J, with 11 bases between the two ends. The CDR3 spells CASSREVQNTEAFF. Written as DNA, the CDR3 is TGTGCCAGCAGTAGAGAGGTCCAGAACACTGAAGCTTTCTTT.

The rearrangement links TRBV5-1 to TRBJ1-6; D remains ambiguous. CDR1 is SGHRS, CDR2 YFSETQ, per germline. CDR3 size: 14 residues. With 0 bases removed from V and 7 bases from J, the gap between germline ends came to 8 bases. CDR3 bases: TGCGCCAGCAGCTTGGACACCGTAAATTCACCCCTCCACTTT. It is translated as CASSLDTVNSPLHF.

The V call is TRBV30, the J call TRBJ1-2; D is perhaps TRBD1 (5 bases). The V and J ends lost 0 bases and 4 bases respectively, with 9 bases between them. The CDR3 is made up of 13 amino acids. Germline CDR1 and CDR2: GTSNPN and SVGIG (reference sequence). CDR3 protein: CAWSVAGSYGYTF. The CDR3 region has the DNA TGTGCCTGGAGTGTTGCAGGGAGCTATGGCTACACCTTC.

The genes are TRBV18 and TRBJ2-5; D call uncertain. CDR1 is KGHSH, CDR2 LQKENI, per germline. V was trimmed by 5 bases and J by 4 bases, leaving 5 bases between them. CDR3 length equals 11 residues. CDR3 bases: TGTGCCAGCTCAAGGGTAGAGACCCAGTACTTC. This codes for CASSRVETQYF.

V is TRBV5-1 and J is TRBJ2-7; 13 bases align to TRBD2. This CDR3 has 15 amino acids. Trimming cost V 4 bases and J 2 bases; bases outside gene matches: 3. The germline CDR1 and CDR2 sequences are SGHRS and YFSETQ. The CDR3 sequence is CASSGTSGTTYEQYF. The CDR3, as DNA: TGCGCCAGCAGCGGGACTAGCGGGACCACCTACGAGCAGTACTTC.

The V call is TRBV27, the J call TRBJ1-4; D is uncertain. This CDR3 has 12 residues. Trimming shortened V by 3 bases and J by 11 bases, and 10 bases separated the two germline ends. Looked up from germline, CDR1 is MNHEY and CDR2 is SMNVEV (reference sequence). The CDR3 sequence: CASSFLSGKLFF. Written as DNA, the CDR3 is TGTGCCAGCAGTTTTCTCAGTGGGAAACTGTTTTTT.